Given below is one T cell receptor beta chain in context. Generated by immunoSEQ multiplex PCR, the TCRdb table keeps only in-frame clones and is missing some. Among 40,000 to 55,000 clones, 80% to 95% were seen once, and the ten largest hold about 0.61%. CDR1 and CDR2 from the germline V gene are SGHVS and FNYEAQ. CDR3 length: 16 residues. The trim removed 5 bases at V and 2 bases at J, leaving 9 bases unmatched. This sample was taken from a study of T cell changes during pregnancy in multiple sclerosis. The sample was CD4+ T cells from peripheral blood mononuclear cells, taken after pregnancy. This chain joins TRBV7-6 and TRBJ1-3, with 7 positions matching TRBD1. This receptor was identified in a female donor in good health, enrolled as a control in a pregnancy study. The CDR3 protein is CASSLQQGYAGNTIYF. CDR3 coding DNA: TGTGCCAGCAGCCTTCAACAGGGGTATGCTGGAAACACCATATATTTT.